This T cell receptor beta chain was retrieved from a study of CD8 T cells in Susac syndrome. This CDR3 has 13 amino acids. Germline CDR1 SGHTA, CDR2 FQGNSA. V shed 5 bases and J shed 5 bases, with 12 bases lying between them. Random-hexamer reverse transcription was applied to about 0.45 to 1 ug RNA. By means of immunoSEQ multiplex PCR, TCR beta CDR3 spanning 54 Vbeta and 13 Jbeta underwent amplification. TCRdb ran MiXCR on the immunoSEQ multiplex PCR reads and lists one entry per CDR3 protein. The table records over 300,000 distinct CDR3 sequences, about 90% of them present only once. The authors sequenced TCR beta from blood CD8+ and CD4+ T cells. While CD8+ and CD4+ T cells were isolated negatively, TEMRA cells were enriched by FACS. Overall study findings and caveats: Only a relatively small number of individuals were included in the TCR sequencing and HLA analysis.

Concerning this clonotype itself: The target antigen is unknown.

This chain links TRBV7-2 with TRBJ2-5; D unclear. Input material: CD4+ T cells from PBMCs. This receptor was obtained from a human donor with multiple sclerosis. The CDR3 loop reads CASSLNPGETQYF. CDR3 bases: TGTGCCAGCAGCCTTAACCCGGGCGAGACCCAGTACTTC.